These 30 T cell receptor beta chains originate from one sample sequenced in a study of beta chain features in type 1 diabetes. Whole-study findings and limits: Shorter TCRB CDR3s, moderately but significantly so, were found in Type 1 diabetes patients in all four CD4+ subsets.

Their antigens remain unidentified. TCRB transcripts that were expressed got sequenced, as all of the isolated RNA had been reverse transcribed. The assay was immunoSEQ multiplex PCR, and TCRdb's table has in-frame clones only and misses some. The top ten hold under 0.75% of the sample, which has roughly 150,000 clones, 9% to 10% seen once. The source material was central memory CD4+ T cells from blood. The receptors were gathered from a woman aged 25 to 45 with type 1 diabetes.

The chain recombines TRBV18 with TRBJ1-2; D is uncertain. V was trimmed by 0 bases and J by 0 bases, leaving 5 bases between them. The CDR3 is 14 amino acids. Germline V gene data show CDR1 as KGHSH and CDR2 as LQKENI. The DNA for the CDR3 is TGTGCCAGCTCACCACCTACAGCTAACTATGGCTACACCTTC. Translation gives CASSPPTANYGYTF.

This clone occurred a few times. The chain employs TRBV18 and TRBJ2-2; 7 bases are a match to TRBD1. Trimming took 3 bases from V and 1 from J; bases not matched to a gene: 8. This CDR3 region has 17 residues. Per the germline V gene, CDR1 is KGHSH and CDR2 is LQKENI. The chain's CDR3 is CASSPGLDRMNTGELFF. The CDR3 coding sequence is TGTGCCAGCTCACCGGGTTTGGACAGGATGAACACCGGGGAGCTGTTTTTT. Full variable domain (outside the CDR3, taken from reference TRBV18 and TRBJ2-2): NAGVMQNPRHLVRRRGQEARLRCSPMKGHSHVYWYRQLPEEGLKFMVYLQKENIIDESGMPKERFSAEFPKEGPSILRIQQVVRGDSAAYFCASSPGLDRMNTGELFFGEGSRLTVL.

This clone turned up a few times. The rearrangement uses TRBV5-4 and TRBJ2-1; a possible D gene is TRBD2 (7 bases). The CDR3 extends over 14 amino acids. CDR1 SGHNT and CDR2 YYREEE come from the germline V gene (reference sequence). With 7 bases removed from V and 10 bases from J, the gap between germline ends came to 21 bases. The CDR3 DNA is TGTGCCAGCGAGGGCCGAGGGAGGGGGGAGGAGCAGTTCTTC. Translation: CASEGRGRGEEQFF.

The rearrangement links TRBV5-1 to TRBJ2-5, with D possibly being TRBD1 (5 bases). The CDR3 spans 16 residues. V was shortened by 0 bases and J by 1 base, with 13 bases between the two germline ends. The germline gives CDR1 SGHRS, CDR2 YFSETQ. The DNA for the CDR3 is TGCGCCAGCAGCTTGGAATCTGGGGCAGGCCAAGAGACCCAGTACTTC. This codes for CASSLESGAGQETQYF.

CDR3 DNA sequence: TGCAGCGCAGGACAGGGAGTTAATGAAAAACTGTTTTTT. Residues: CSAGQGVNEKLFF. J is TRBJ1-4 and V is TRBV29-1; 8 nucleotides match TRBD1. Germline lookup yields CDR1 SQVTM and CDR2 ANQGSEA. The V segment lost 7 bases and the J segment 4 bases; nucleotides outside the gene matches: 5. CDR3 length: 13 residues.

The CDR3 DNA sequence: TGTGCCTGGAGTCCGGGACTAGCGGGAGGAGGGGAGACCCAGTACTTC. As protein: CAWSPGLAGGGETQYF. The J gene is TRBJ2-5, the V gene TRBV30, with 15 bases identical to TRBD2. From germline, CDR1 is GTSNPN and CDR2 SVGIG (reference sequence). After removal of 2 bases from V and 5 bases from J, the junction contained 6 bases not matched to a gene. The CDR3 length is 16 residues.

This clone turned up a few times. The CDR3 coding sequence is TGTGCCAGCAGCATTAGCGGGATCGGCACAGATACGCAGTATTTT. It translates to CASSISGIGTDTQYF. The chain links TRBV9 to TRBJ2-3; 8 bases line up with TRBD2. Looked up from germline, CDR1 is SGDLS and CDR2 is YYNGEE. The CDR3 contains 15 residues. The J segment lost 1 base and the V segment lost 4 bases, leaving 5 bases of the junction unmatched. Supplemented by reference TRBV9 and TRBJ2-3, the full variable domain reads DSGVTQTPKHLITATGQRVTLRCSPRSGDLSVYWYQQSLDQGLQFLIQYYNGEERAKGNILERFSAQQFPDLHSELNLSSLELGDSALYFCASSISGIGTDTQYFGPGTRLTVL.

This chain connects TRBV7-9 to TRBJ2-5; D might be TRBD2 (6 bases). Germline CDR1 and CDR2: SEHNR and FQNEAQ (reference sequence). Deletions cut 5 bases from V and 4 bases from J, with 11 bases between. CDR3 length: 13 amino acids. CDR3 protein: CASSISGGETQYF. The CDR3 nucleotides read TGTGCCAGCAGCATTAGCGGAGGAGAGACCCAGTACTTC.

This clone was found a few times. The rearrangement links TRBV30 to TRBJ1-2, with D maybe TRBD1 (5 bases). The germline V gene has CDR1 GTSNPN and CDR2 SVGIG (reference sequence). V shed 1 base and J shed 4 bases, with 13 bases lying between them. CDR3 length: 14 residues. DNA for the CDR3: TGTGCCTGGAGTGGGTCGAGTAGGGGCTATGGCTACACCTTC. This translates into CAWSGSSRGYGYTF.

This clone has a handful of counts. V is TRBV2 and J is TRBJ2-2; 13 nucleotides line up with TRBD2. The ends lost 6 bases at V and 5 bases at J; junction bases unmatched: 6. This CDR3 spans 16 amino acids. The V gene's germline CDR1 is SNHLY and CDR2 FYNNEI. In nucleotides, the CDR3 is TGTGCCAGCAGGCGGGGACTAGCGGGAAGGACCGGGGAGCTGTTTTTT. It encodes CASRRGLAGRTGELFF.

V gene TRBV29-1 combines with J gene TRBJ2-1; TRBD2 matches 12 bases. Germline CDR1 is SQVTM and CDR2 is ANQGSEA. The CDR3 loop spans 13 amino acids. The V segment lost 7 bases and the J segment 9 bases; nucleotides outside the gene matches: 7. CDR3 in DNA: TGCAGCGGTTCTAGCGGGAGGGCCTCTGAGCAGTTCTTC. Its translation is CSGSSGRASEQFF.

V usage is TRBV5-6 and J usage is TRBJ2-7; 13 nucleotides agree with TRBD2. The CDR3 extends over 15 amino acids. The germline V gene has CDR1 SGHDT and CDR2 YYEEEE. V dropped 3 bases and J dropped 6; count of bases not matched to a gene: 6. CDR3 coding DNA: TGTGCCAGCAGCTGGACTAGCGGGAGAGCCTCCGAGCAGTACTTC. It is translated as CASSWTSGRASEQYF.

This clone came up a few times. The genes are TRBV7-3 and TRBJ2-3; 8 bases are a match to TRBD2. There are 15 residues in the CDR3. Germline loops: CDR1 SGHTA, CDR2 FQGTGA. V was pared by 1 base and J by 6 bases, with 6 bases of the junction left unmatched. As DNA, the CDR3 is TGTGCCAGCAGCTTAAGCAGCGGGAGTTATGATACGCAGTATTTT. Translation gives CASSLSSGSYDTQYF.

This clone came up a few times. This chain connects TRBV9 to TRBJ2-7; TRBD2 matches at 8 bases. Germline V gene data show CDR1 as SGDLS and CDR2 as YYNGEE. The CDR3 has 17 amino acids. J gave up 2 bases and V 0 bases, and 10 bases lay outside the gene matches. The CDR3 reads CASSVGSSLAATYEQYF. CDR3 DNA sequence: TGTGCCAGCAGCGTAGGATCCTCACTAGCGGCAACCTACGAGCAGTACTTC.

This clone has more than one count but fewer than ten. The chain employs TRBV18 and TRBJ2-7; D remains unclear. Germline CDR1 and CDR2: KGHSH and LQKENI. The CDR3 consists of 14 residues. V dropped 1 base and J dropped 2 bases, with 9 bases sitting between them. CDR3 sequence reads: CASSPRGTPYEQYF. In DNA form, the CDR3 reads TGTGCCAGCTCACCACGAGGCACCCCCTACGAGCAGTACTTC.

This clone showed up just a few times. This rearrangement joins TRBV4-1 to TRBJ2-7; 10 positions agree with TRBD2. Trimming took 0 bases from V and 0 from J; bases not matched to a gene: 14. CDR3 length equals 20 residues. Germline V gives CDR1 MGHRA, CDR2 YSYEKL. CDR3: CASSQEITGDGTSDSYEQYF. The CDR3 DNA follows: TGCGCCAGCAGCCAAGAGATAACAGGGGACGGGACTAGCGACTCCTACGAGCAGTACTTC.

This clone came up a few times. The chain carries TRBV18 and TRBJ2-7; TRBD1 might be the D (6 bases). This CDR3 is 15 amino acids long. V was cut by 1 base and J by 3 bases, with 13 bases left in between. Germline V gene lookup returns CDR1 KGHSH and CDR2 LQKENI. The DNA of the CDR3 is TGTGCCAGCTCACCACAGGCCGGACAGATCTACGAGCAGTACTTC. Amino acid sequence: CASSPQAGQIYEQYF.

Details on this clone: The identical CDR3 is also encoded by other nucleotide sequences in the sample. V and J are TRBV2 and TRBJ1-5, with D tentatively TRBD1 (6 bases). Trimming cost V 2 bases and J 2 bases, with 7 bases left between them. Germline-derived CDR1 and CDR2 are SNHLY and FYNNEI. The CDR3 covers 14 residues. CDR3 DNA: TGTGCCAGCAGTGAAAGGACAGGCAATCAGCCCCAGCATTTT. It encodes CASSERTGNQPQHF.

CDR3 DNA sequence: TGTGCCAGCCACTTCTATGGCTACACCTTC. Amino acids: CASHFYGYTF. The V and J genes are TRBV28 and TRBJ1-2; D call uncertain. Germline V lookup: CDR1 MDHEN, CDR2 SYDVKM. V shed 8 bases and J shed 4 bases, with 5 bases lying between them. The CDR3 contains 10 residues.

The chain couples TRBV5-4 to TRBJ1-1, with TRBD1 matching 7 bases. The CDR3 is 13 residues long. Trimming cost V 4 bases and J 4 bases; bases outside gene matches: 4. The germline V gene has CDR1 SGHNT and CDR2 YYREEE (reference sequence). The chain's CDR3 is CASSPGQATEAFF. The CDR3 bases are TGTGCCAGCAGCCCTGGACAGGCCACTGAAGCTTTCTTT.

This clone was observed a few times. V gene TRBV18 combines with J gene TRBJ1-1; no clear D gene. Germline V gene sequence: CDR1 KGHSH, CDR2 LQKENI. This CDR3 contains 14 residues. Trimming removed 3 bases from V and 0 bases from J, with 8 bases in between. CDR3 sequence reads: CASSPGGVNTEAFF. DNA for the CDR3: TGTGCCAGCTCACCCGGCGGGGTGAACACTGAAGCTTTCTTT.

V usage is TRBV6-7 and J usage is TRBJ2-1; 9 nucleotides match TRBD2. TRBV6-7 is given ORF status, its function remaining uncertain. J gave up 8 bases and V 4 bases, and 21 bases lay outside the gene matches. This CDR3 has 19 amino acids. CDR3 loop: CASSSLLLGIAGVVDEQFF. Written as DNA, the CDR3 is TGTGCCAGCAGTTCCCTCCTCCTAGGCATAGCGGGAGTCGTAGATGAGCAGTTCTTC.

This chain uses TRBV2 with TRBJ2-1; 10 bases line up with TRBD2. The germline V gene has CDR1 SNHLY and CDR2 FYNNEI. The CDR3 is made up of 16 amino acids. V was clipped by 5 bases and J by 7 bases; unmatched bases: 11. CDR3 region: CASSPLAGGGGNEQFF. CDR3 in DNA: TGTGCCAGCAGTCCTTTAGCGGGAGGCGGTGGAAATGAGCAGTTCTTC.

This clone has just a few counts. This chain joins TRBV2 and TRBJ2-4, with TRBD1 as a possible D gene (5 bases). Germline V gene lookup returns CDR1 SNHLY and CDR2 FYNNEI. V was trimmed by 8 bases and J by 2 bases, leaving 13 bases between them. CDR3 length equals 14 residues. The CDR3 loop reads CASAGMEPKNIQYF. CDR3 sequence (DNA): TGTGCCAGCGCAGGGATGGAGCCCAAAAACATTCAGTACTTC.

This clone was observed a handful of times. CDR3 protein: CAWNPPSGQGTAKNIQYF. DNA for the CDR3: TGTGCCTGGAACCCCCCCTCTGGGCAGGGGACAGCCAAAAACATTCAGTACTTC. V usage is TRBV30 and J usage is TRBJ2-4; tentatively, D is TRBD1 (6 bases). This CDR3 spans 18 amino acids. Germline CDR1 and CDR2: GTSNPN and SVGIG (reference sequence). Between the trimmed V and J ends, which lost 4 bases and 0 bases, there was a span of 22 bases.

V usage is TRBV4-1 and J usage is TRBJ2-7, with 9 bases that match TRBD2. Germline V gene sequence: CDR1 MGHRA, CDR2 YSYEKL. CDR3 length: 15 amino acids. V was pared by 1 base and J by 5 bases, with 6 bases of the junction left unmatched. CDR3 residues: CASSQGISGSDEQYF. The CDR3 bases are TGCGCCAGCAGCCAAGGTATTAGCGGGAGCGACGAGCAGTACTTC.

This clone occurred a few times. CDR3: CAIMAAGVDTQYF. The CDR3 DNA follows: TGTGCCATCATGGCAGCGGGGGTGGATACGCAGTATTTT. This chain connects TRBV10-3 to TRBJ2-3; 8 nucleotides match TRBD2. Germline lookup yields CDR1 ENHRY and CDR2 SYGVKD. V gave up 7 bases and J gave up 6 bases; unmatched junction bases: 6. CDR3 size: 13 residues.

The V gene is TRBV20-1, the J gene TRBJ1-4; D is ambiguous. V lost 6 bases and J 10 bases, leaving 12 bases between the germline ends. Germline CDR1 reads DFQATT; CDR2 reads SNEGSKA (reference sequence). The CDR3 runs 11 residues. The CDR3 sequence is CSAGGLGKLFF. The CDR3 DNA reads TGCAGTGCCGGAGGCTTGGGAAAACTGTTTTTT.

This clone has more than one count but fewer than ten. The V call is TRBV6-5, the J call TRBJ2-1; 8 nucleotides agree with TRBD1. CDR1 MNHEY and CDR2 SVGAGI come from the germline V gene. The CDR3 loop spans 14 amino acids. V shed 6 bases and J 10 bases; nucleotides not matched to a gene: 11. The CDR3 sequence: CASSSRQGWGEQFF. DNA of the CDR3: TGTGCCAGCAGCTCTAGACAGGGGTGGGGAGAGCAGTTCTTC.

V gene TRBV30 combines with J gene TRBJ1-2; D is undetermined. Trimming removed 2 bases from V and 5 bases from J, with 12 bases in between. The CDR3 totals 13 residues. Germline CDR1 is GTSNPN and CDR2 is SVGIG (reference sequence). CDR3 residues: CAWSSPGEYGYTF. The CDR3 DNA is TGTGCCTGGAGTAGTCCAGGCGAATATGGCTACACCTTC.